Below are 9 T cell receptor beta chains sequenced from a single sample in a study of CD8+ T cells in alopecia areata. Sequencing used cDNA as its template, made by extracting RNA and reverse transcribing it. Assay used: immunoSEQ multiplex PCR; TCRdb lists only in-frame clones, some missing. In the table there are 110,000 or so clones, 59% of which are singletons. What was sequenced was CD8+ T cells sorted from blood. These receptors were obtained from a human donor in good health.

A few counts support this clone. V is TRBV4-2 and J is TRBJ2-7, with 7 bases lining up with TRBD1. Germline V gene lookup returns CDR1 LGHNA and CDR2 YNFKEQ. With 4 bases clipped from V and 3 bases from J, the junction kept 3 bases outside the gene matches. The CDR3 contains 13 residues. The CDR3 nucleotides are TGTGCCAGCAGCCGGGACAGCGACTACGAGCAGTACTTC. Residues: CASSRDSDYEQYF.

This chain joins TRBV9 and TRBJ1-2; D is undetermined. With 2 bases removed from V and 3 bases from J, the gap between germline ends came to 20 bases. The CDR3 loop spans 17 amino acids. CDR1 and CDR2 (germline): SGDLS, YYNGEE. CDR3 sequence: CASSVARDVRADYGYTF. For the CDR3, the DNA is TGTGCCAGCAGCGTGGCCCGGGATGTAAGGGCCGACTATGGCTACACCTTC.

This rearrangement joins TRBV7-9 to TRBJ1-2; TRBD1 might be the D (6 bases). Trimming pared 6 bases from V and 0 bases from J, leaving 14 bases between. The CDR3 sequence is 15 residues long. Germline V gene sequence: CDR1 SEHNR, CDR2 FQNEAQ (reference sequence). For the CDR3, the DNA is TGTGCCAGCAGTTCCGTTGGGGGGCCTAACTATGGCTACACCTTC. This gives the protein CASSSVGGPNYGYTF.

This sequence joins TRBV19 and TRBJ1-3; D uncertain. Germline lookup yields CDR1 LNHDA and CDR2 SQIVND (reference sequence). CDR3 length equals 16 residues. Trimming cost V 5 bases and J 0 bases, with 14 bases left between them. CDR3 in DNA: TGTGCCAGTAGTCCCGTGGACGGGAGCTCTGGAAACACCATATATTTT. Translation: CASSPVDGSSGNTIYF.

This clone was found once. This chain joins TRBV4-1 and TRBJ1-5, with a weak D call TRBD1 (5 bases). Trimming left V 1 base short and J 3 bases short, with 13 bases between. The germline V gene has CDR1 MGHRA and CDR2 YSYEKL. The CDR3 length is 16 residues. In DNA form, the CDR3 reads TGCGCCAGCAGCCAAGTAGGGTGGACATCCAATCAGCCCCAGCATTTT. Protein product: CASSQVGWTSNQPQHF.

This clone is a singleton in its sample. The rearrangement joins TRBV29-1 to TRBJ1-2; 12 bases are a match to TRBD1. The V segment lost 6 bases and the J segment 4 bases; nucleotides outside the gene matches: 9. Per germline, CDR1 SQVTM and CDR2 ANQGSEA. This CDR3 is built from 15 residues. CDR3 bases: TGCAGCGTGGACTCCGGGACAGGGGGCGGCTATGGCTACACCTTC. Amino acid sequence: CSVDSGTGGGYGYTF.

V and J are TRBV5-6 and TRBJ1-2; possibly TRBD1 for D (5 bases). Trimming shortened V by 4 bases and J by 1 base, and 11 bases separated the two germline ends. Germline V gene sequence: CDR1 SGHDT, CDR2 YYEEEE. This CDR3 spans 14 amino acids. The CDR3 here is CASSTGGGNYGYTF. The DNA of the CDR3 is TGTGCCAGCAGCACTGGCGGGGGTAACTATGGCTACACCTTC.

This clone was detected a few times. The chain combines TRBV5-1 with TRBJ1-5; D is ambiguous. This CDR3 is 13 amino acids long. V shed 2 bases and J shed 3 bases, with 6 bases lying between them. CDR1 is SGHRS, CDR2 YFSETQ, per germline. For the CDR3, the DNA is TGCGCCAGCAGCTTCGAAGTCAATCAGCCCCAGCATTTT. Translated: CASSFEVNQPQHF.

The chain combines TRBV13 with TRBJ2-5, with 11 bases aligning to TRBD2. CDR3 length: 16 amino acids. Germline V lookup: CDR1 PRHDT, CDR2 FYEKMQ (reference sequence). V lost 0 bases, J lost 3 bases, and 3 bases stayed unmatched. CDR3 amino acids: CASSLGLAGEKETQYF. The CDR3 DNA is TGTGCCAGCAGCTTAGGACTAGCGGGGGAAAAAGAGACCCAGTACTTC.